This TCR beta chain originates from a study of shared T cell receptors in the human thymus. The CDR3 is made up of 12 amino acids. The germline gives CDR1 SQVTM, CDR2 ANQGSEA. The V and J ends lost 4 bases and 5 bases respectively, with 9 bases between them. The method was immunoSEQ multiplex PCR; TCRdb's version includes in-frame clones alone and lacks a portion of them. This sample has hundreds of thousands of clones, with about 95% found just once. This chain links TRBV29-1 with TRBJ1-5, with D possibly being TRBD1 (5 bases). The TCR originated in a human donor. Sequencing input: thymocytes. CDR3 nucleotides: TGCAGCGTTGGACAGTCTCATCAGCCCCAGCATTTT. Protein sequence: CSVGQSHQPQHF.